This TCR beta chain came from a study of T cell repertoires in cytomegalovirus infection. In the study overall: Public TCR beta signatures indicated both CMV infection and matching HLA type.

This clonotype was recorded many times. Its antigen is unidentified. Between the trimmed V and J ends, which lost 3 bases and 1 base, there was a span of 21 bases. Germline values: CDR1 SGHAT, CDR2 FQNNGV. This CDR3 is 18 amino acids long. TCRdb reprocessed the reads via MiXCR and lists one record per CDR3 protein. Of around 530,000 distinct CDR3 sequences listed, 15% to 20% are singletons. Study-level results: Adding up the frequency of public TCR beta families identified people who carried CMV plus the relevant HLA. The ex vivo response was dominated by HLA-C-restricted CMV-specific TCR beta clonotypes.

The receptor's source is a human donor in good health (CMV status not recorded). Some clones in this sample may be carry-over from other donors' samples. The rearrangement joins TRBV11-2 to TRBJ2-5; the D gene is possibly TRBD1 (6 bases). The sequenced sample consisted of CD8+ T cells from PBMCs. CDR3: CASSLGQLGGLAQETQYF. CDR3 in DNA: TGTGCCAGCAGCTTGGGCCAGTTAGGGGGTTTAGCCCAAGAGACCCAGTACTTC.